This TCR beta chain is from a study of cytomegalovirus exposure and HLA in healthy donors. Comments on this clone: Its specificity is not known.

This CDR3 is built from 13 residues. Trimming left V 4 bases short and J 7 bases short, with 12 bases between. Germline V CDR1 and CDR2: SGHNT, YYREEE (reference sequence). PCR involved 60 Vbeta and 13 Jbeta primers. Sequencing used immunoSEQ multiplex PCR; TCRdb keeps in-frame clones, though not all of them. The sample contains 90,000 to 150,000 clones, 65% to 85% of which appear only once. Study-wide results and caveats: With further analysis later on, most CMV-associated TCR beta chains appeared HLA-restricted. The study designated 150 to 200 TCR beta chains cytomegalovirus-associated. The authors assumed roughly uniform sequencing depth across donors for presence/absence analyses. A later analysis linked a missense variant in DCLRE1C to the trimming of TCR beta V and J genes.

The source material was PBMCs. The TCR was taken from a man in his fifties or sixties in good health and CMV-seronegative. The chain couples TRBV5-4 to TRBJ2-1; D perhaps matches TRBD1 (5 bases). This CDR3 is CASSPRQRNEQFF. CDR3 bases: TGTGCCAGCAGCCCCCGACAGAGGAATGAGCAGTTCTTC.